The clone carrying this T cell receptor beta chain was counted ten times or more. What it binds is not known. CDR3 length: 12 residues. Germline V lookup: CDR1 LGHDT, CDR2 YNNKEL (reference sequence). Trimming stripped 8 bases from V and 4 bases from J, with 11 bases between. This record belongs to a study of early T cells in non-severe SARS-CoV-2 infection. Across the whole study: Sequencing input comprised bulk RNA from unsorted whole blood; chain pairing was not available. Regarding the study as a whole: Using VDJdb, the matching emphasized anti-spike CD8 responses while missing private and CD4 specificities.

The protocol attached unique molecular identifiers to individual cDNA molecules. TCRdb independently ran MiXCR on the 5' RACE reads; one entry per CDR3 protein. The table has some 54,000 distinct CDR3 sequences, approximately 11% seen once. What was sequenced was whole blood. The chain joins TRBV3-1 to TRBJ2-5; D remains ambiguous. The clonotype was recovered from an adult who was a healthcare worker with PCR-confirmed SARS-CoV-2 infection or an uninfected control (not recorded which). The CDR3: CASRGLRETQYF. The CDR3 nucleotides are TGTGCCAGCCGCGGCTTGAGAGAGACCCAGTACTTC.